This TCR beta chain stems from a study of control samples from healthy donors and cancer patients. Sequencing used immunoSEQ multiplex PCR; TCRdb keeps in-frame clones, though not all of them. The table includes about 89,000 clones, 85% to 90% detected once. V was clipped by 3 bases and J by 0 bases, with 12 bases between them. The CDR3 consists of 15 residues. The germline gives CDR1 SGHRS, CDR2 YFSETQ. This clone was recorded only once. The sample was blood. This receptor was identified in a woman aged 40 to 55 in good health. The chain has TRBV5-1 and TRBJ1-1; tentative D call: TRBD1 (5 bases). The CDR3 DNA follows: TGCGCCAGCAGCTCCGAAGGGGCAGTGAACACTGAAGCTTTCTTT. The encoded protein is CASSSEGAVNTEAFF.